This T cell receptor (beta chain) was identified in a study of OX40 agonist ivuxolimab in advanced cancers. Notes on the research overall: Ivuxolimab, which targeted the costimulatory receptor OX40 (CD134), was an agonistic, fully human IgG2 monoclonal antibody. Intravenous ivuxolimab was administered to patients every 2 weeks at six dose levels: 0.01, 0.1, 0.3, 1.5, 3 and 10 mg/kg. Of the 50 to 55 patients in dose escalation, about 20 had hepatocellular carcinoma, some 15 had melanoma, 9 had renal cell carcinoma and 9 had head and neck cancer. The dose-escalation cohort was about 83% male with a mean age of around 62 years, ranging from roughly 20 to 80. Patients were allowed to have had prior anti-PD-1, anti-PD-L1 or anti-CTLA-4 therapy, and around 40% of the dose-escalation patients had previously received checkpoint inhibitors. Partial responses were achieved by three dose-escalation patients, of whom one had hepatocellular carcinoma and two had cutaneous melanoma. Peripheral TCRbeta sequencing aimed to test whether ivuxolimab altered TCR sequence diversity and caused clonal T-cell expansion. The paper covers the monotherapy dose-escalation part of the phase I ivuxolimab trial, which included N of about 56 patients. General study outcomes and caveats: Partial responders in the 0.1-3.0 mg/kg groups had among the lowest normalized peripheral clonal expansion, especially among CD8+ T cells. On average, CD8+ T cells showed more expanded clones than CD4+ T cells after ivuxolimab. Antigen specificity was not determined for the clonally expanded peripheral T cells. At doses of 0.1 to 3.0 mg/kg, clonal expansion of both CD4+ and CD8+ blood T cells was observed from baseline to week 6. Low levels of normalized T-cell clonal expansion were also seen in some patients who did not respond.

The trial excluded patients who had a history of autoimmune disease or were on systemic immunosuppression. Peripheral blood for TCR sequencing was collected from all dose cohorts at baseline, on cycle 4 day 1, and on cycle 7 day 1. The samples were drawn from a first-in-human, open-label, multicenter phase I dose-escalation trial of ivuxolimab. Adults with locally advanced or metastatic melanoma, renal cell carcinoma, hepatocellular carcinoma or head and neck squamous cell carcinoma were enrolled in the trial. Before TCR sequencing, CD4+ T cells and CD8+ T cells from peripheral blood were sorted into separate populations. To sequence the TCRbeta CDR3 region, genomic DNA was isolated from the sorted cells. The immunoSEQ Assay was used to sequence the TCRbeta CDR3 regions. TCRdb's version of the immuneACCESS table is confined to in-frame rearrangements and falls short of the full clone set. An unresolved V gene accounts for under half of the shortfall where checked; the remainder is of unknown origin. The sample has 60,000 to 95,000 clones on record, 80% to 90% of them singletons. The top ten hold 17% of the sample.

The CDR3 spans 13 residues, from the cysteine through the phenylalanine. CDR3 DNA only is kept here, 39 bases in frame from base 1. The junction shows trimming of 6 bases on V and 0 bases on J, plus 7 bases between the germline ends. The germline V gene gives CDR1 as SNHLY and CDR2 as FYNNEI. On this clone: It has no known antigen specificity. Base quality data are lacking; no much larger clone is found one base away.

The chain joins TRBV2 to TRBJ2-3; 6 matching bases give a weak D call of TRBD2. The sample consisted of CD4+ or CD8+ T cells sorted from blood, taken in a trial of the OX40 agonist ivuxolimab. This clonotype was sampled from an adult with an advanced solid tumor such as melanoma, head and neck, liver or kidney cancer. The CDR3 region: CASRSGSTDTQYF. The DNA is TGTGCCAGCAGGAGCGGGAGCACAGATACGCAGTATTTT.